This T cell receptor beta chain stems from a study of blood T cell repertoires in COVID-19. At the level of the study: Collection of acute and convalescent COVID-19 samples took place in the United States, Italy and Spain.

In terms of age and location, participants ranged from roughly 18 to 90 years and lived in under 30 US areas. The CDR3 loop spans 15 amino acids. Germline V gene sequence: CDR1 ENHRY, CDR2 SYGVKD. The V gene lost 0 bases and the J gene lost 8 bases, with 11 bases spanning the gap. In the authors' workflow: Amplified reference gene primers provided the basis for estimating nucleated cell counts. Sequencing was performed with immunoSEQ multiplex PCR; in TCRdb, only in-frame clones are kept and a portion is missing. Clone size and V and J calls were adopted from that table, with D and trimming inferred from the DNA. The repertoire holds 200,000 or so clones, with approximately 80% as singletons.

Sequencing input: PBMCs or T cells enriched from blood (not recorded which). The TCR was taken from a man in his sixties who had recovered from COVID-19. The chain joins TRBV10-3 to TRBJ1-6; D is uncertain. CDR3 bases: TGTGCCATCAGTGAGTCGACCGCCAGGTATTCACCCCTCCACTTT. Its translation is CAISESTARYSPLHF.